Listed below are T cell receptor beta chains from one sample, sequenced in a study of Graves' ophthalmopathy and Graves' hyperthyroidism. TCRdb analysed the multiplex PCR reads with MiXCR anew, one entry per CDR3 protein. The table lists about 620,000 distinct CDR3 sequences, about 24% of them singletons. Material: peripheral blood. The source of these receptors is a woman aged 18-30 years with stable Graves' hyperthyroidism. Some clones in this sample may be carry-over from other donors' samples. CDR3s include the opening cysteine and the closing phenylalanine or tryptophan. Each record gives: clone size, J gene, V gene, D gene, CDR3 DNA, CDR3 protein. D genes are given only for firm matches. Size is omitted from some rows. Given values are once, few, many or a class for expanded clones.

>-|TRBJ2-7|TRBV5-1|-
TGCGCCAGCAGAAATGGGTTAACAGGACTCTACGAGCAGTACTTC
CASRNGLTGLYEQYF
>many|TRBJ2-5|TRBV7-3|TRBD2
TGTGCCAGCAGCTTACTAGCGGGGTACCAAGAGACCCAGTACTTC
CASSLLAGYQETQYF
>-|TRBJ2-7|TRBV30|TRBD1
TGTGCCTGGGCCCAGGGACAGGTATCCTACGAGCAGTACTTC
CAWAQGQVSYEQYF
>-|TRBJ1-3|TRBV9|-
TGTGCCAGCAGCGTAGAGAGGGGGGCCGGAAACACCATATATTTT
CASSVERGAGNTIYF
>-|TRBJ1-5|TRBV6-1|-
TGTGCCAGCAAAAGTCCAGGATTCCATCAGCCCCAGCATTTT
CASKSPGFHQPQHF
>-|TRBJ2-2|TRBV28|TRBD2
TGTGCCAGCAGGGCCCCGGGAGGGCGTGAGCTGTTTTTT
CASRAPGGRELFF
>many|TRBJ2-7|TRBV6-1|-
TGTGCCATCGGACGTCAAGAGCAGTACTTC
CAIGRQEQYF
>many|TRBJ2-5|TRBV9|TRBD1
TGTGCCAGCAGCGTAGGGACAGGGTTCTTTAGTGGGGAGACCCAGTACTTC
CASSVGTGFFSGETQYF
>few|TRBJ2-3|TRBV4-1|-
TGCGCCAGCAGCCAAGGGGGGGACCACACAGATACGCAGTATTTT
CASSQGGDHTDTQYF
>-|TRBJ2-6|TRBV11-1|TRBD1
TGTGCCACCTCCTCACAGGGGCCACCTGGGGCCAACGTCCTGACTTTC
CATSSQGPPGANVLTF
>many|TRBJ1-2|TRBV29-1|TRBD1
TGCAGCGTTCAAGACAGGGGGCCGTGGGATGGCTACACCTTC
CSVQDRGPWDGYTF
>many|TRBJ2-5|TRBV20-1|TRBD2
TGCAGTGCCTTTAGCGGGGGGCCTCAAGAGACCCAGTACTTC
CSAFSGGPQETQYF
>-|TRBJ1-1|TRBV12-3/TRBV12-4|-
TGTGCCACCAACTGGAGGGCTGAAGCTTTCTTT
CATNWRAEAFF
>-|TRBJ2-7|TRBV6-1|TRBD1
TGTGCCAGCAGAGCGAACAGGGGCCGTTACGGGCAGTACTTC
CASRANRGRYGQYF
>-|TRBJ2-5|TRBV7-2|TRBD2
TGTGCCAGCATGCTAGCGGGAGAGAAGACCCAGTACTTC
CASMLAGEKTQYF
>-|TRBJ1-5|TRBV28|-
TGTGCCAGCAGTTTTCTCCGGGAGCGTAGCAATCAGCCCCAGCATTTT
CASSFLRERSNQPQHF
>-|TRBJ1-1|TRBV4-2|TRBD1
TGTGCCAGCAGCACGGGGGACAGGGGGACTGAAGCTTTCTTT
CASSTGDRGTEAFF
>few|TRBJ1-2|TRBV20-1|-
TGCAGTGCTAGAGGGCTTACCGGGACCCGAACGGAGAACTATGGCTACACCTTC
CSARGLTGTRTENYGYTF
>many|TRBJ2-7|TRBV6-1|TRBD2
TGTGCCAGCAGATTCGGGACTAGCGGACCCTACGAGCAGTACTTC
CASRFGTSGPYEQYF
>-|TRBJ1-1|TRBV6-1|-
TGTGCCAGCAGGGCAGTGATGACTGAAGCTTTCTTT
CASRAVMTEAFF
>-|TRBJ2-2|TRBV14|TRBD1
TGTGCCAGCAGCCCACATCCGGGACAGGGGTATGTCTTCGACACCGGGGAGCTGTTTTTT
CASSPHPGQGYVFDTGELFF
>many|TRBJ1-5|TRBV28|TRBD1
TGTGCCAGCAGCCGACAGGACAGGGGTCAAAATCAGCCCCAGCATTTT
CASSRQDRGQNQPQHF
>-|TRBJ2-1|TRBV29-1|TRBD2
TGCAGCGTCAACTCAAACCCCGCCGGACTAGGATTGAATGAGCAGTTCTTC
CSVNSNPAGLGLNEQFF
>many|TRBJ2-7|TRBV11-2|-
TGTGCCAGCACCGTTGACGGGCTGTTCGACGAGCAGTACTTC
CASTVDGLFDEQYF
>many|TRBJ1-5|TRBV12-3/TRBV12-4|TRBD1
TGTGCCAGCAGTCGTCCCGGGACAGGTCATAAGCCCCAGCATTTT
CASSRPGTGHKPQHF
>many|TRBJ2-5|TRBV2|-
TGTGCCAGCAGTGAAAAGGGAGGTCTACCAGAGACCCAGTACTTC
CASSEKGGLPETQYF
>-|TRBJ1-1|TRBV28|TRBD1
TGTGCCAGCAGCCCGGCCCCAGGGGGACTGAACACTGAAGCTTTCTTT
CASSPAPGGLNTEAFF
>many|TRBJ1-1|TRBV29-1|TRBD1
TGCAGCGGGGGACAGAAGAACACTGAAGCTTTCTTT
CSGGQKNTEAFF
>many|TRBJ2-7|TRBV20-1|-
TGCAGTGCTAACGATTCACCCTCCTACGAGCAGTACTTC
CSANDSPSYEQYF
>few|TRBJ2-7|TRBV30|TRBD1
TGTGCCTGGAGCAGACAGGGCAACGAGCAGTACTTC
CAWSRQGNEQYF
>-|TRBJ1-3|TRBV11-2|TRBD1
TGTGCCAGCAGCCCAACCCGACAGGGGATAGGTATCTCTGGAAACACCATATATTTT
CASSPTRQGIGISGNTIYF
>-|TRBJ2-7|TRBV6-1|TRBD1
TGTGCCAGCATCTTCGCCGGGACAGGGGGGTACGAGCAGTACTTC
CASIFAGTGGYEQYF
>-|TRBJ2-7|TRBV30|TRBD2
TGTGCCTGGAGTAAGCGGGGAGGGGTCTACGAGCAGTACTTC
CAWSKRGGVYEQYF
>many|TRBJ1-2|TRBV28|-
TGTGCCAGCAGTTTAGGAACAGACGGACACTATGGCTACACCTTC
CASSLGTDGHYGYTF
>-|TRBJ1-1|TRBV6-2/TRBV6-3|-
TGTGCCAGCATTAACAGAAACACTGAAGCTTTCTTT
CASINRNTEAFF
>-|TRBJ2-2|TRBV20-1|-
TGCAGTGCCGGCGAGCCCGGGGAGCTGTTTTTT
CSAGEPGELFF
>many|TRBJ1-2|TRBV12-3/TRBV12-4|-
TGTGCCAGCAGTTTGACCGCTACGATTAGATATGGCTACACCTTC
CASSLTATIRYGYTF
>many|TRBJ1-5|TRBV28|TRBD1
TGTGCCAGCAGTTACCGCTGGCAGGGGGGCAATCAGCCCCAGCATTTT
CASSYRWQGGNQPQHF
>many|TRBJ2-7|TRBV20-1|TRBD1
TGCAGTGCAATGGACAGGGTGTCCTACGAGCAGTACTTC
CSAMDRVSYEQYF
>-|TRBJ1-1|TRBV5-6|TRBD1
TGTGCCAGCAACCACCCCCGACAGGGAGGGAACACTGAAGCTTTCTTT
CASNHPRQGGNTEAFF
>many|TRBJ2-5|TRBV5-1|-
TGCGCCAGCAGCTTGCGTCCAGGTGAAGAGACCCAGTACTTC
CASSLRPGEETQYF
>many|TRBJ2-5|TRBV18|-
TGTGCCAGCAGCGCTCAAGAGACCCAGTACTTC
CASSAQETQYF